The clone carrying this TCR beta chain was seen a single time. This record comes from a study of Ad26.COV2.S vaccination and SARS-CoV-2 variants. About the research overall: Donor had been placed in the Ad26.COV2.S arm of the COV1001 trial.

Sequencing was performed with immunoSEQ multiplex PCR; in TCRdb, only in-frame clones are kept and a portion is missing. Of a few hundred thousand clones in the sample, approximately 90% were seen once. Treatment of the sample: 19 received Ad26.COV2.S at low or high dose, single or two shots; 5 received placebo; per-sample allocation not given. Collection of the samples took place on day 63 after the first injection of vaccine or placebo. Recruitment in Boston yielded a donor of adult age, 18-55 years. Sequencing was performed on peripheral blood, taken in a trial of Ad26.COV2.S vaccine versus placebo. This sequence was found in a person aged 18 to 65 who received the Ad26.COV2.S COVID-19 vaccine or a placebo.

The CDR3 loop is CASSFIAGDSTDTQYF. As DNA, the CDR3 is TGTGCCAGCAGCTTCATAGCGGGGGACAGCACAGATACGCAGTATTTT. The chain uses TRBV7-8 and TRBJ2-3; 9 bases match TRBD2. J lost 0 bases, V lost 3 bases, and 4 bases had no gene match. Germline V gives CDR1 SGHVS, CDR2 FQNEAQ. This CDR3 has 16 amino acids.